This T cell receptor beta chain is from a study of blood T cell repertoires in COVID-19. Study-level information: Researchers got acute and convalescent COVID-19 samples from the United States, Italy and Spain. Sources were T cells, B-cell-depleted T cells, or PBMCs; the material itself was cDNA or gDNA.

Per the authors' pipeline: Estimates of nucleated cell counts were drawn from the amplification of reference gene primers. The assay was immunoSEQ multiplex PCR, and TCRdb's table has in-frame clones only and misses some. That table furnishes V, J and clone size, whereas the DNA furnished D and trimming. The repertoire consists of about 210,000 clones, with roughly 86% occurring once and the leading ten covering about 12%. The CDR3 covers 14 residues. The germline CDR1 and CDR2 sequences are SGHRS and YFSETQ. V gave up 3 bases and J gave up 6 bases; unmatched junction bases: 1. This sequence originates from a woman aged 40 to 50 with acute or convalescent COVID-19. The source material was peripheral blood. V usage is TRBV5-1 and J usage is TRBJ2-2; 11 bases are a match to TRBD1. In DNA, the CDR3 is TGCGCCAGCAGCTGGACAGGGGGCCCCGGGGAGCTGTTTTTT. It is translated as CASSWTGGPGELFF.